This TCR beta chain stems from a study of cytomegalovirus exposure and HLA in healthy donors. Looking at the study overall: Drawn from HLA-typed donors, around 85 million unique TCRs were held in an early data release. Study outcomes and limitations: Most TCR sequences were seen very rarely across donors, but some public TCRs occurred in many.

Primers: 60 Vbeta forward and 13 Jbeta reverse. Repertoires were generated with immunoSEQ multiplex PCR, while TCRdb's copy carries only in-frame clones and drops some. The sample holds 100,000 to 150,000 clones, over 70% seen once. The V and J ends lost 5 bases and 0 bases, in that order; junction bases with no gene match: 7. The CDR3 consists of 17 residues. In germline, CDR1 is MDHEN, CDR2 SYDVKM. Comment on this clone: Its antigen is unidentified.

The sample was PBMCs. This receptor was taken from a female donor in good health and CMV-seronegative. The V and J genes are TRBV28 and TRBJ2-7; the match to TRBD2 covers 13 bases. The CDR3 protein is CASSHGLAGELSYEQYF. The DNA of the CDR3 is TGTGCCAGCAGTCATGGACTAGCGGGAGAGCTCTCCTACGAGCAGTACTTC.